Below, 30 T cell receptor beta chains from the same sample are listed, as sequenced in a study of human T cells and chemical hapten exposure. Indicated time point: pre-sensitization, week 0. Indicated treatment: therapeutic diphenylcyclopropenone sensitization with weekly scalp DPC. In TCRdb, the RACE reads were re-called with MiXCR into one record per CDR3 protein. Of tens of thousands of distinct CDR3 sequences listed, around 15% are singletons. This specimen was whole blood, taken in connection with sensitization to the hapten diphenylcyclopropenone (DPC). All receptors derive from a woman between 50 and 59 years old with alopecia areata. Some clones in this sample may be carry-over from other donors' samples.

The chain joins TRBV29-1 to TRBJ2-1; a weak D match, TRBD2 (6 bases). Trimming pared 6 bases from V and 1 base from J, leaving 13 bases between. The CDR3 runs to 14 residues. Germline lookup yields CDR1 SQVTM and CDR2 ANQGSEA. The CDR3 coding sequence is TGCAGCGTCCTCAAACTAGCTTCCTACAATGAGCAGTTCTTC. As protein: CSVLKLASYNEQFF.

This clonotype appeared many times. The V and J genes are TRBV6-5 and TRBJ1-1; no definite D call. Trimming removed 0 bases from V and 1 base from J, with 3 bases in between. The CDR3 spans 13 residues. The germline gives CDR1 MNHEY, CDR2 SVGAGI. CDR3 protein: CASSYSTNTEAFF. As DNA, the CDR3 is TGTGCCAGCAGTTACTCGACGAACACTGAAGCTTTCTTT.

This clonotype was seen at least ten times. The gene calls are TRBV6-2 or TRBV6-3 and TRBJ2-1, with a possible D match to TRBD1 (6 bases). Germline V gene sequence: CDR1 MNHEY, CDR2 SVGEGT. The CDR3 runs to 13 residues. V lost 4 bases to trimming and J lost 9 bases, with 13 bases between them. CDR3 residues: CASSSNRVREQFF. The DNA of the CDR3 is TGTGCCAGCAGTTCCAACAGGGTCCGTGAGCAGTTCTTC.

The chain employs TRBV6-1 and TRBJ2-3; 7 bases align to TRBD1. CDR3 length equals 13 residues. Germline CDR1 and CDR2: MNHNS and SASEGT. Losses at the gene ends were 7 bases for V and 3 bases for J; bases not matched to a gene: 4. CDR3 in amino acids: CASIDRETDTQYF. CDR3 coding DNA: TGTGCCAGCATCGACAGGGAGACAGATACGCAGTATTTT.

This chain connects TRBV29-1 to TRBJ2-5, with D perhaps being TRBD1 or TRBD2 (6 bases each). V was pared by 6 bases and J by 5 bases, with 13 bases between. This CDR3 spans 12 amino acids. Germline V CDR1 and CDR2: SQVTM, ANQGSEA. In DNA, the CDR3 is TGCAGCGTGGGGGGCGGGACGGAGACCCAGTACTTC. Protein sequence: CSVGGGTETQYF.

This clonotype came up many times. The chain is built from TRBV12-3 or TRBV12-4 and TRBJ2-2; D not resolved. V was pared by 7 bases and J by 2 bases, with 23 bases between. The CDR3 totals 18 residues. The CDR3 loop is CASIPWAAKAINTGELFF. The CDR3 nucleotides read TGTGCCAGCATCCCTTGGGCAGCCAAAGCTATCAACACCGGGGAGCTGTTTTTT.

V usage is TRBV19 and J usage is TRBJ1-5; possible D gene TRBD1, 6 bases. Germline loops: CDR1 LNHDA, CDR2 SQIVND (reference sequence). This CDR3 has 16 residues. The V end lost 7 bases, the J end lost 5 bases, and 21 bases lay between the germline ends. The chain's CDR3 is CASKSPSRGRDQPQHF. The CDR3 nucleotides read TGTGCCAGTAAAAGCCCCAGTCGGGGGCGGGATCAGCCCCAGCATTTT. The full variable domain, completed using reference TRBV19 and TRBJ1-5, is DGGITQSPKYLFRKEGQNVTLSCEQNLNHDAMYWYRQDPGQGLRLIYYSQIVNDFQKGDIAEGYSVSREKKESFPLTVTSAQKNPTAFYLCASKSPSRGRDQPQHFGDGTRLSIL.

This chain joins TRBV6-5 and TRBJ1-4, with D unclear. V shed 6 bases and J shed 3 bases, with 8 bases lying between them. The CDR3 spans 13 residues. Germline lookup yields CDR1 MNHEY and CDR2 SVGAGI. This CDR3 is CASRLMANEKLFF. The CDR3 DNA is TGTGCCAGCAGATTAATGGCTAATGAAAAACTGTTTTTT.

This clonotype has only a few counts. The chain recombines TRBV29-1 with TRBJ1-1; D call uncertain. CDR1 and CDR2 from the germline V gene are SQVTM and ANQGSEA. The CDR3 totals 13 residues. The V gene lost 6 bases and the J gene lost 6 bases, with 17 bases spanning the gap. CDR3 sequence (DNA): TGCAGCGTGACGACGACACCTGGACCTGAAGCTTTCTTT. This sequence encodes CSVTTTPGPEAFF.

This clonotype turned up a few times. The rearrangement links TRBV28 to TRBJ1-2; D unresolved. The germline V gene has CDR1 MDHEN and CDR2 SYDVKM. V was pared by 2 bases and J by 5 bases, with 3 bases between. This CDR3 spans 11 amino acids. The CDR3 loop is CASSLRYGYTF. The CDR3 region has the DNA TGTGCCAGCAGTTTACGGTATGGCTACACCTTC.

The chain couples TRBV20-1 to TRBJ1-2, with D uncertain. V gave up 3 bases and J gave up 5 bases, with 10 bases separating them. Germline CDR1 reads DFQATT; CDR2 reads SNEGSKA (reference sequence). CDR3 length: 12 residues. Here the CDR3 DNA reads TGCAGTGCTAGCCCGGTCGGGTATGGCTACACCTTC. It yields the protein CSASPVGYGYTF.

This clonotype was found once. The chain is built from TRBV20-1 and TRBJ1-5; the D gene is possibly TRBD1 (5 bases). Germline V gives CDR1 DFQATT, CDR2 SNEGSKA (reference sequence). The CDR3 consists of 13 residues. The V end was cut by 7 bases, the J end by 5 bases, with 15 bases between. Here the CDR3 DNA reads TGCAGTGTGGGAGTTGGGGCCTATCAGCCCCAGCATTTT. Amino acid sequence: CSVGVGAYQPQHF.

The CDR3 protein is CASSAPGLPTDTQYF. The CDR3 bases are TGTGCCAGCAGCGCCCCGGGCCTCCCGACAGATACGCAGTATTTT. V usage is TRBV9 and J usage is TRBJ2-3; D is ambiguous. V lost 3 bases and J lost 3, with 14 bases in between. The CDR3 sequence is 15 residues long. Per the germline V gene, CDR1 is SGDLS and CDR2 is YYNGEE.

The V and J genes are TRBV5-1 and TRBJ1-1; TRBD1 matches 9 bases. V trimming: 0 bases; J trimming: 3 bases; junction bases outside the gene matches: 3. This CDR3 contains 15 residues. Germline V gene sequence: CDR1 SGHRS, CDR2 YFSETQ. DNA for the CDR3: TGCGCCAGCAGCTTGGGGGACAGGGCGGACACTGAAGCTTTCTTT. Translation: CASSLGDRADTEAFF.

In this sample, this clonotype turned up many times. The CDR3 coding sequence is TGTGCCAGCAGCCTAGCGGGAAACAATGAGCAGTTCTTC. Protein sequence: CASSLAGNNEQFF. The chain employs TRBV6-6 and TRBJ2-1, with 9 nucleotides matching TRBD2. The V gene end was trimmed by 6 bases and the J gene end by 5 bases; junction bases not matched to a gene: 2. CDR1 and CDR2 (germline): MNHNY, SVGAGI (reference sequence). This CDR3 comprises 13 residues.

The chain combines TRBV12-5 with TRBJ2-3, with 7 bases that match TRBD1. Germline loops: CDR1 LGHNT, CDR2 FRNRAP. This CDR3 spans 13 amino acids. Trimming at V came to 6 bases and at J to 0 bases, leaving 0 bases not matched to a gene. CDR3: CASGDRSTDTQYF. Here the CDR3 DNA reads TGTGCTAGTGGGGACAGGAGCACAGATACGCAGTATTTT.

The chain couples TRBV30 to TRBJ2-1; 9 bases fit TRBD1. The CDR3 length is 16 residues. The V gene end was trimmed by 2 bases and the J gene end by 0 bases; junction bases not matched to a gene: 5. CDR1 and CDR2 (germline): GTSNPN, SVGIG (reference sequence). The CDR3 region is CAWSSGTGRSYNEQFF. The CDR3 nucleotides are TGTGCCTGGAGTTCCGGGACAGGGCGCTCCTACAATGAGCAGTTCTTC.

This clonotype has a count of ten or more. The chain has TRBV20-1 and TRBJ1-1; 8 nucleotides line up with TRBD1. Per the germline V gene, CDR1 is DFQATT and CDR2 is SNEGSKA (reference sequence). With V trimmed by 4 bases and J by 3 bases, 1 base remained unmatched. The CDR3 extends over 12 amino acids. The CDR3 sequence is CSANRGYTEAFF. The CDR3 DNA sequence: TGCAGTGCTAACAGGGGGTACACTGAAGCTTTCTTT.

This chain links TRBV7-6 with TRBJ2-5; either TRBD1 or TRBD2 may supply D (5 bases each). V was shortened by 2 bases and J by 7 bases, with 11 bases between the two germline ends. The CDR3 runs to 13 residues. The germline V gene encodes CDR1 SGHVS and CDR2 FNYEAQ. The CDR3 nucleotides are TGTGCCAGCAGCTTACCAATTGGGGGGACCCAGTACTTC. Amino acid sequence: CASSLPIGGTQYF.

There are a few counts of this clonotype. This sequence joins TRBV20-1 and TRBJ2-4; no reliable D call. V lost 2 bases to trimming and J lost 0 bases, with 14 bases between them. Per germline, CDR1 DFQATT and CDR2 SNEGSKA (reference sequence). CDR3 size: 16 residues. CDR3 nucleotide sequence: TGCAGTGCTAGAAAACACGACGACCTAGCCAAAAACATTCAGTACTTC. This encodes CSARKHDDLAKNIQYF.

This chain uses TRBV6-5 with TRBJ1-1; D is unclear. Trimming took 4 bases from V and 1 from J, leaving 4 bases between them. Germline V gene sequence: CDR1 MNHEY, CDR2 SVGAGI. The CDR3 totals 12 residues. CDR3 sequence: CASSFANTEAFF. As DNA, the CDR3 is TGTGCCAGCAGTTTCGCGAACACTGAAGCTTTCTTT.

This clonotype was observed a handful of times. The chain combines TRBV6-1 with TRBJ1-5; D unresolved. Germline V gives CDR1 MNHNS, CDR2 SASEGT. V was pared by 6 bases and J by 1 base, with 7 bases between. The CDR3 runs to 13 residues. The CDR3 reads CASRMGSNQPQHF. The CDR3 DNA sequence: TGTGCCAGCAGGATGGGCAGCAATCAGCCCCAGCATTTT.

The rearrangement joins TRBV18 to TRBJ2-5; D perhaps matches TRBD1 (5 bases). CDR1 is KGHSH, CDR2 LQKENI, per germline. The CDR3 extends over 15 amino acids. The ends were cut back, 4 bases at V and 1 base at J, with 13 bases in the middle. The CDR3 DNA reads TGTGCCAGCTCACAGGCGACAGTCCTCCAAGAGACCCAGTACTTC. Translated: CASSQATVLQETQYF.

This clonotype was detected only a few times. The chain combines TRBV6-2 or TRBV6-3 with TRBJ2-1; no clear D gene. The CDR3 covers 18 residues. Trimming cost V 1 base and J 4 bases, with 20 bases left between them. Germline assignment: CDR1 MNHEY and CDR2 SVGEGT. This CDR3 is CASSYFIQAAGRYNEQFF. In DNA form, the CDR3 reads TGTGCCAGCAGTTACTTCATTCAGGCTGCAGGTCGTTACAATGAGCAGTTCTTC.

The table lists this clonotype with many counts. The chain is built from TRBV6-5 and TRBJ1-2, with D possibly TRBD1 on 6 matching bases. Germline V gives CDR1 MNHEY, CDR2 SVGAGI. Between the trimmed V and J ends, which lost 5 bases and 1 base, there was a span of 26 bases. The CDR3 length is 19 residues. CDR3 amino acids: CASSPSRGTGKSRNYGYTF. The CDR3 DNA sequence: TGTGCCAGCAGTCCTTCACGGGGCACAGGGAAGTCCCGTAACTATGGCTACACCTTC.

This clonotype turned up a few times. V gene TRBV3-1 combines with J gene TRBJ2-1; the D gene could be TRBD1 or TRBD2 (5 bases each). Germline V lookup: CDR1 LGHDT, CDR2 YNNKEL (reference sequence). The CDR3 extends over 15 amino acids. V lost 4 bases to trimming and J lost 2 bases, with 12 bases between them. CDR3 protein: CASSRALGAYNEQFF. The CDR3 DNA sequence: TGTGCCAGCAGCCGCGCCCTGGGGGCCTACAATGAGCAGTTCTTC.

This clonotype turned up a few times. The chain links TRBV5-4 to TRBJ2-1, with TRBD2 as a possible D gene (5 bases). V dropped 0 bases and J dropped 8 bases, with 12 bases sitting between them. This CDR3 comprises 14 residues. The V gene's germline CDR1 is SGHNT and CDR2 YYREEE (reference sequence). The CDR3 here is CASSLAVGAHEQFF. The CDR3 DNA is TGTGCCAGCAGCTTGGCCGTGGGAGCCCATGAGCAGTTCTTC.

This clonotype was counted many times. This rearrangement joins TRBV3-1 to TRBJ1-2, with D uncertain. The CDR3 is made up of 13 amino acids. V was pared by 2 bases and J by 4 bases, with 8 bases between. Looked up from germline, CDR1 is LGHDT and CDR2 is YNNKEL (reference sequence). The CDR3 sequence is CASSQTGGYGYTF. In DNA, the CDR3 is TGTGCCAGCAGCCAAACGGGCGGCTATGGCTACACCTTC.

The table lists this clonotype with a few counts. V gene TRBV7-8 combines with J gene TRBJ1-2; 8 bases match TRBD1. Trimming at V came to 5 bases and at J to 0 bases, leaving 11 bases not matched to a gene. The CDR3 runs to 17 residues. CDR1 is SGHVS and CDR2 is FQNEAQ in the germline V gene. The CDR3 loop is CASSPGTGRVANYGYTF. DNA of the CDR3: TGTGCCAGCAGCCCCGGGACAGGCCGGGTAGCTAACTATGGCTACACCTTC. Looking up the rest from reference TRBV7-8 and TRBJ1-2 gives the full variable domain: GAGVSQSPRYKVAKRGQDVALRCDPISGHVSLFWYQQALGQGPEFLTYFQNEAQLDKSGLPSDRFFAERPEGSVSTLKIQRTQQEDSAVYLCASSPGTGRVANYGYTFGSGTRLTVV.

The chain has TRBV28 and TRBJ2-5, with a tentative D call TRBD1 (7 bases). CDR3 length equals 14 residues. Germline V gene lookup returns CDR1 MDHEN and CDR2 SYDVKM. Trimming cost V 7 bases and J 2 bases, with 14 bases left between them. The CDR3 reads CASNRGTVQETQYF. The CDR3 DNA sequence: TGTGCCAGCAATCGGGGGACAGTACAAGAGACCCAGTACTTC.